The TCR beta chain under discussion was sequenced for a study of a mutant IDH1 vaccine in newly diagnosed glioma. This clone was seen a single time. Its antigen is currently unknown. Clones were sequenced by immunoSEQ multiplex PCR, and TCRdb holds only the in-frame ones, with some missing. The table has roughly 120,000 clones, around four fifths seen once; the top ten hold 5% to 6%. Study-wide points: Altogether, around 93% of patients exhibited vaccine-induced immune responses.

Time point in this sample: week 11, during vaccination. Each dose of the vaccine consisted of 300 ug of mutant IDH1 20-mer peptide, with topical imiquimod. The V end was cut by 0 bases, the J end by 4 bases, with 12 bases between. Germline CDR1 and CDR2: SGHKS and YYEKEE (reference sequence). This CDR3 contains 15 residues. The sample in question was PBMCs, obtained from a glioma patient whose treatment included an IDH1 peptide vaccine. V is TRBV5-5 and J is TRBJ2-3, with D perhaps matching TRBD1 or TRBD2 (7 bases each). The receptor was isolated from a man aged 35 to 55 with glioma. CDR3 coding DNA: TGTGCCAGCAGCTTGGTGGCAGGGGGGGCAGATACGCAGTATTTT. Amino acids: CASSLVAGGADTQYF. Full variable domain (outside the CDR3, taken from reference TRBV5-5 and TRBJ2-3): DAGVTQSPTHLIKTRGQQVTLRCSPISGHKSVSWYQQVLGQGPQFIFQYYEKEERGRGNFPDRFSARQFPNYSSELNVNALLLGDSALYLCASSLVAGGADTQYFGPGTRLTVL.